The present entry profiles one TCR beta chain with its context. Its cognate antigen is unknown. The sample originates from a study of siplizumab effects on memory and regulatory T cells. Study results and limitations: Unstimulated naive T cells seemed to show more diversity than memory cells did, and they also seemed to be among the major contributors to the alloresponse. With siplizumab, cumulative frequency of CD4+ memory-derived alloreactive sequences dropped significantly. Proliferating Tregs taken from siplizumab cultures were not shown to have a confirmed suppressive function. No naive or memory phenotype could be assigned to roughly 75-95% of proliferating clones.

Repertoires were generated with immunoSEQ multiplex PCR, while TCRdb's copy carries only in-frame clones and drops some. The repertoire has 57,000 or so clones, roughly 85% of them found once; the top ten carry over 0.4%. Trimming took off 5 bases at V and 6 bases at J, with 19 bases between the two ends. The CDR3 length is 15 residues. Per germline, CDR1 SGHTA and CDR2 FQGTGA. The chain links TRBV7-3 to TRBJ1-1; D perhaps matches TRBD1 (5 bases). Material for sequencing was memory CD4+ T cells sorted from blood. The receptor was isolated from a human donor in good health. The chain's CDR3 is CASSPGWGSAAEAFF. DNA of the CDR3: TGTGCCAGCAGCCCGGGTTGGGGGTCTGCTGCTGAAGCTTTCTTT. The full variable domain, with the rest looked up from reference TRBV7-3 and TRBJ1-1, is GAGVSQTPSNKVTEKGKYVELRCDPISGHTALYWYRQSLGQGPEFLIYFQGTGAADDSGLPNDRFFAVRPEGSVSTLKIQRTERGDSAVYLCASSPGWGSAAEAFFGQGTRLTVV.